This T cell receptor (beta chain) was identified during a study of blood T cell repertoires in COVID-19. CDR1 is KGHSH, CDR2 LQKENI, per germline. The CDR3 is 15 residues long. Trimming pared 3 bases from V and 6 bases from J, leaving 12 bases between. Per the original methods: Counts of nucleated cells, estimated from reference gene primer amplification, were obtained. Measured with immunoSEQ multiplex PCR; TCRdb has only the in-frame clones, and not every one. Clonal size and the V and J genes are those of that table, whereas D and trimming came from the DNA. This sample has about 100,000 clones, with around 93% found just once. This clone was found once.

This chain links TRBV18 with TRBJ1-6, with unresolved D. The source is a man between 50 and 59 years old with acute or convalescent COVID-19. Sample: peripheral blood. The CDR3 reads CASSPSLGGNSPLHF. The CDR3 bases are TGTGCCAGCTCACCTTCGCTGGGAGGTAATTCACCCCTCCACTTT.